This T cell receptor (beta chain) was recovered during a study of CD8+ T cells in alopecia areata. Across the study: In an open-label trial, patients got 5 to 10 mg tofacitinib twice daily.

Study results and caveats: Many expanded lesional clones persisted in scalp and blood during tofacitinib. Normal skin's resident alphabeta T cells are sequenced alongside lesional scalp T cells.

Comment on this clone: The antigen is undetermined.

Reverse transcribed after extraction, RNA yielded cDNA as the sequencing template. This table comes from immunoSEQ multiplex PCR, and its TCRdb copy is limited to in-frame clones, with some not included. The data show roughly 220,000 clones, with around 66% seen just once and 1.2% held by the top ten. Described treatment: oral pan-JAK inhibitor, 5-10 mg twice daily. The V gene lost 0 bases and the J gene lost 4 bases, with 9 bases spanning the gap. This CDR3 has 14 amino acids. The germline V gene encodes CDR1 SGHNT and CDR2 YENEEA. The starting material was CD4+ T cells sorted from blood, obtained at week 44, from a patient treated with tofacitinib. The TCR originated in a human donor with alopecia areata. The rearrangement uses TRBV11-3 and TRBJ1-2; no firm D call. The CDR3 nucleotides read TGTGCCAGCAGCTTAGATCGAAGATCCTATGGCTACACCTTC. Amino acid sequence: CASSLDRRSYGYTF.